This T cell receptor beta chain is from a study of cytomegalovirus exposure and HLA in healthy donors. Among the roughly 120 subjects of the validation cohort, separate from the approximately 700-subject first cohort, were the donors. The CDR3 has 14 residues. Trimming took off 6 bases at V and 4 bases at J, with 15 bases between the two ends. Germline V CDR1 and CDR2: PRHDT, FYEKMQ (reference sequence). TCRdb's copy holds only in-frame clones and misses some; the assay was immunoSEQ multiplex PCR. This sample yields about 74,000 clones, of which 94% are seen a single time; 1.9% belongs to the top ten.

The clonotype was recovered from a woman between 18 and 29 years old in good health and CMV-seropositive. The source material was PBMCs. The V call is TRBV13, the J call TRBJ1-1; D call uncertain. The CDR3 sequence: CASRFLGGRTEAFF. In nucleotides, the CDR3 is TGTGCCAGCAGATTTTTGGGTGGGCGCACTGAAGCTTTCTTT. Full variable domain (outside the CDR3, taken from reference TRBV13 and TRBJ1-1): AAGVIQSPRHLIKEKRETATLKCYPIPRHDTVYWYQQGPGQDPQFLISFYEKMQSDKGSIPDRFSAQQFSDYHSELNMSSLELGDSALYFCASRFLGGRTEAFFGQGTRLTVV.